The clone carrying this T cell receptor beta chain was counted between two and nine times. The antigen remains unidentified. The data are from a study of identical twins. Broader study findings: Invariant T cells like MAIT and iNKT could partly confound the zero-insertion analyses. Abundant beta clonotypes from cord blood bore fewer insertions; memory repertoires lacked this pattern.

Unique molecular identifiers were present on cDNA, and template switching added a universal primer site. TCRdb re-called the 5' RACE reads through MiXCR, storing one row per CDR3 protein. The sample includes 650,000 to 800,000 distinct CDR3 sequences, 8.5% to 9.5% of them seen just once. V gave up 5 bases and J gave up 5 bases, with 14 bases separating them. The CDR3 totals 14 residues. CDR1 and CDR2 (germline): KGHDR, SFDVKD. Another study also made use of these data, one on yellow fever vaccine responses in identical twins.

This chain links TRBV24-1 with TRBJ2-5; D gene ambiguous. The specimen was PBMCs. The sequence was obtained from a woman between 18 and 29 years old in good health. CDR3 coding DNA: TGTGCCACCAGTGTATCTGGTCCTACGGAGACCCAGTACTTC. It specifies CATSVSGPTETQYF.